This TCR beta chain was identified during a study of response to subunit inactivated influenza vaccine. The V segment lost 4 bases and the J segment 3 bases; nucleotides outside the gene matches: 7. The CDR3 runs 17 residues. Germline V gives CDR1 LNHDA, CDR2 SQIVND (reference sequence). Study findings and constraints: The authors suggested that every seasonal influenza vaccination recruits few new T cells.

This clonotype was observed many times. The antigen remains undetermined. TCRdb independently ran MiXCR on the RT-PCR reads; one entry per CDR3 protein. There are around 850,000 distinct CDR3 sequences in the sample; around 20% occur only once, and roughly a tenth lies in the top ten. The sequence was obtained from a man over 45 who received an inactivated influenza vaccine. Here the sequenced sample was PBMCs from blood, taken approximately 5 days after vaccination. The V call is TRBV19, the J call TRBJ2-2; the match to TRBD2 covers 11 bases. CDR3 in amino acids: CASSTSSGRLDTGELFF. CDR3 sequence (DNA): TGTGCCAGTAGTACCTCTAGCGGGAGGCTAGACACCGGGGAGCTGTTTTTT.